These 20 T cell receptor beta chains were all obtained from the same sample, sequenced in a study of beta chain features in type 1 diabetes. Reverse transcription of all isolated RNA meant that expressed TCRB transcripts were sequenced. TCRdb's table, derived via immunoSEQ multiplex PCR, lists solely in-frame clones and lacks some. The sample yields more than 300,000 clones, roughly 12% seen once. Sequences were obtained from naive CD4+ T cells from blood. Receptors originate from a man between 18 and 35 years old in good health.

V and J are TRBV29-1 and TRBJ1-1, with D maybe TRBD1 (5 bases). The germline V and J ends were trimmed by 6 bases and 11 bases, with 22 bases remaining between them. This CDR3 spans 13 amino acids. Looked up from germline, CDR1 is SQVTM and CDR2 is ANQGSEA. Here the CDR3 reads CSVDRAIDGGAFF. CDR3 sequence (DNA): TGCAGCGTAGACCGGGCCATCGATGGGGGGGCTTTCTTT.

This chain uses TRBV30 with TRBJ2-2, with D maybe TRBD2 (7 bases). This CDR3 contains 13 residues. CDR1 GTSNPN and CDR2 SVGIG come from the germline V gene (reference sequence). V dropped 8 bases and J dropped 3 bases, with 13 bases sitting between them. The DNA of the CDR3 is TGTGCCCGGGGGCGGGGGTACACCGGGGAGCTGTTTTTT. Translation gives CARGRGYTGELFF.

This clone has more than one count but fewer than ten. The chain carries TRBV9 and TRBJ2-1; TRBD1 matches at 7 bases. Trimming at V came to 6 bases and at J to 7 bases, leaving 10 bases not matched to a gene. Germline CDR1 reads SGDLS; CDR2 reads YYNGEE. The CDR3 is 14 amino acids. The DNA for the CDR3 is TGTGCCAGCACCGCCCCGGGACAGAATAATGAGCAGTTCTTC. It translates to CASTAPGQNNEQFF. Combining the CDR3 with reference TRBV9 and TRBJ2-1 gives the whole variable domain DSGVTQTPKHLITATGQRVTLRCSPRSGDLSVYWYQQSLDQGLQFLIQYYNGEERAKGNILERFSAQQFPDLHSELNLSSLELGDSALYFCASTAPGQNNEQFFGPGTRLTVL.

The chain links TRBV30 to TRBJ2-2, with D perhaps TRBD1 (6 bases). This CDR3 spans 14 amino acids. V was pared by 8 bases and J by 0 bases, with 13 bases between. The V gene's germline CDR1 is GTSNPN and CDR2 SVGIG (reference sequence). This chain's CDR3 is CALLGAANTGELFF. CDR3 DNA: TGTGCCCTTTTGGGGGCAGCGAACACCGGGGAGCTGTTTTTT.

The V and J genes are TRBV9 and TRBJ2-7; possible D gene TRBD2, 6 bases. V lost 3 bases and J lost 2, with 15 bases in between. The CDR3 spans 15 residues. Per the germline V gene, CDR1 is SGDLS and CDR2 is YYNGEE. The CDR3 reads CASSANHGGTYEQYF. As DNA, the CDR3 is TGTGCCAGCAGCGCCAACCACGGCGGGACCTACGAGCAGTACTTC.

V gene TRBV9 combines with J gene TRBJ2-7; 7 bases fit TRBD2. The CDR3 loop spans 15 amino acids. The junction had 11 bases not matched to a gene; V was cut back by 5 bases and J by 3 bases. Per the germline V gene, CDR1 is SGDLS and CDR2 is YYNGEE. The CDR3 nucleotides read TGTGCCAGCAGTCGTGACCGGGGGGTGGGCTACGAGCAGTACTTC. It is translated as CASSRDRGVGYEQYF.

The chain couples TRBV6-6 to TRBJ2-7, with 7 bases aligning to TRBD2. Per the germline V gene, CDR1 is MNHNY and CDR2 is SVGAGI (reference sequence). The CDR3 covers 14 residues. Losses at the gene ends were 6 bases for V and 3 bases for J; bases not matched to a gene: 8. The CDR3 protein is CASRPSGGNYEQYF. CDR3 in DNA: TGTGCCAGCAGGCCTTCGGGGGGAAACTACGAGCAGTACTTC.

In regard to this clone: Other DNA variants within this sample encode the same CDR3. V is TRBV19 and J is TRBJ2-1; the D gene is possibly TRBD1 (6 bases). Germline-derived CDR1 and CDR2 are LNHDA and SQIVND (reference sequence). V lost 6 bases to trimming and J lost 0 bases, with 12 bases between them. CDR3 size: 15 residues. This CDR3 is CASSPTGSSYNEQFF. The CDR3 DNA reads as TGTGCCAGTAGCCCAACAGGGAGCTCCTACAATGAGCAGTTCTTC.

This clone turned up a few times. The CDR3: CATSGHAYEKLFF. The CDR3 bases are TGTGCCACCTCGGGACACGCTTATGAAAAACTGTTTTTT. The chain links TRBV18 to TRBJ1-4; D is perhaps TRBD1 (6 bases). Germline assignment: CDR1 KGHSH and CDR2 LQKENI. This CDR3 contains 13 residues. Trimming took 10 bases from V and 6 from J, leaving 15 bases between them.

V is TRBV28 and J is TRBJ2-7; possibly TRBD1 for D (5 bases). Germline-derived CDR1 and CDR2 are MDHEN and SYDVKM. The germline V and J ends were trimmed by 3 bases and 8 bases, with 8 bases remaining between them. The CDR3 loop spans 11 amino acids. CDR3 amino acids: CASSLQGQQYF. The CDR3 DNA reads as TGTGCCAGCAGTTTGCAGGGCCAGCAGTACTTC.

V usage is TRBV4-1 and J usage is TRBJ1-5; 7 nucleotides match TRBD1. The ends lost 5 bases at V and 9 bases at J; junction bases unmatched: 13. The CDR3 sequence is 15 residues long. In germline, CDR1 is MGHRA, CDR2 YSYEKL. Here the CDR3 DNA reads TGCGCCAGCAGCACGGGACAGCGGGCCCCAGGGCCCCAGCATTTT. Its protein is CASSTGQRAPGPQHF.

The V call is TRBV4-3, the J call TRBJ2-7; D unresolved. The CDR3 loop spans 14 amino acids. V was trimmed by 0 bases and J by 2 bases, leaving 8 bases between them. Germline V gene lookup returns CDR1 LGHNA and CDR2 YSLEER. The CDR3 sequence: CASSQDLGPYEQYF. The CDR3 DNA reads TGCGCCAGCAGCCAAGATCTGGGCCCCTACGAGCAGTACTTC.

This clone was observed a few times. The V call is TRBV27, the J call TRBJ2-3; TRBD2 agrees at 9 bases. The CDR3 loop spans 15 amino acids. V lost 4 bases, J lost 11 bases, and 13 bases stayed unmatched. Germline CDR1 is MNHEY and CDR2 is SMNVEV (reference sequence). The CDR3 DNA reads as TGTGCCAGCAGTTCACACAATCTAGCGGGGAGGTGGCAGTATTTT. Translating it yields CASSSHNLAGRWQYF.

This clone has just a few counts. The V gene is TRBV5-1, the J gene TRBJ1-2; the match to TRBD1 covers 8 bases. Germline CDR1 reads SGHRS; CDR2 reads YFSETQ. This CDR3 has 12 amino acids. Germline trimming cut 2 bases from V and 8 bases from J; bases unmatched to any gene: 2. CDR3: CASSFSGGGYTF. The CDR3 bases are TGCGCCAGCAGCTTCTCAGGGGGCGGCTACACCTTC.

The chain is built from TRBV28 and TRBJ2-7; D is perhaps TRBD1 (6 bases). There are 13 residues in the CDR3. Germline-derived CDR1 and CDR2 are MDHEN and SYDVKM. V shed 6 bases and J shed 0 bases, with 9 bases lying between them. This CDR3 is CASRKTGSYEQYF. Written as DNA, the CDR3 is TGTGCCAGCAGAAAGACAGGCTCCTACGAGCAGTACTTC.

This clone was seen a handful of times. The chain has TRBV28 and TRBJ2-1; TRBD1 agrees at 11 bases. Germline V CDR1 and CDR2: MDHEN, SYDVKM. The CDR3 consists of 14 residues. V shed 6 bases, J shed 6 bases, and the junction held 4 bases outside the gene matches. CDR3 residues: CASSPGTGGNEQFF. In DNA, the CDR3 is TGTGCCAGCAGCCCCGGGACAGGGGGCAATGAGCAGTTCTTC.

This clone was seen ten or more times. The CDR3 bases are TGCGCCAGCAGCCAAGATATCCGGGAGGAGTACGAGCAGTACTTC. Amino acids: CASSQDIREEYEQYF. The chain joins TRBV4-3 to TRBJ2-7; 7 bases agree with TRBD2. The CDR3 length is 15 residues. After removal of 0 bases from V and 4 bases from J, the junction contained 6 bases not matched to a gene. Germline V gives CDR1 LGHNA, CDR2 YSLEER.

This clone was counted many times. This chain uses TRBV29-1 with TRBJ1-1; D is unresolved. Trimming took 6 bases from V and 6 from J, leaving 11 bases between them. CDR3 size: 11 residues. The germline gives CDR1 SQVTM, CDR2 ANQGSEA. The CDR3 region is CSVQTGAEAFF. The DNA for the CDR3 is TGCAGCGTACAAACCGGGGCTGAAGCTTTCTTT.

This clone was detected a few times. CDR3 DNA: TGTGCCATCGCCATGGCCGCTAGCACAGATACGCAGTATTTT. Its translation is CAIAMAASTDTQYF. This sequence joins TRBV10-3 and TRBJ2-3; no definite D call. CDR3 length equals 14 residues. V lost 8 bases and J lost 0, with 12 bases in between. Germline V gene lookup returns CDR1 ENHRY and CDR2 SYGVKD.

This clone was detected a few times. The chain couples TRBV6-5 to TRBJ1-5; D may be TRBD1 (6 bases). Germline V gene sequence: CDR1 MNHEY, CDR2 SVGAGI. Between the trimmed V and J ends, which lost 5 bases and 7 bases, there was a span of 15 bases. CDR3 size: 14 residues. This CDR3 reads CASSPPGVGQPQHF. CDR3 nucleotides: TGTGCCAGCAGTCCCCCAGGGGTTGGCCAGCCCCAGCATTTT.